This is a list of T cell receptor beta chains from one sample in a study of PD-L1 blockade in urothelial cancer. Clones were read by immunoSEQ multiplex PCR, and TCRdb kept only the in-frame ones, dropping some. Of approximately 46,000 clones listed, nearly 90% are singletons. Sequences were derived from PBMCs, sampled around atezolizumab (anti-PD-L1) treatment. The origin of the receptors is a man in his sixties with urothelial cancer. Each CDR3 is given without its conserved first and last residue. The order of the fields is J gene, V gene, CDR3 protein.

J gene: TRBJ2-7; V gene: TRBV19; CDR3 protein: ASSGQGNLYLPYEQY
J gene: TRBJ2-5; V gene: TRBV2; CDR3 protein: ASSRTSSETQY
J gene: TRBJ2-6; V gene: TRBV5-8; CDR3 protein: ASSLHASMGRSGANVLT
J gene: TRBJ2-1; V gene: TRBV6-1; CDR3 protein: ASIISLGAGGEQF
J gene: TRBJ1-5; V gene: TRBV19; CDR3 protein: ASRVSTAGISPQH
J gene: TRBJ2-1; V gene: TRBV2; CDR3 protein: ASSLGTSTDEQF
J gene: TRBJ1-5; V gene: TRBV6-1; CDR3 protein: ASSYTGSNQPQH
J gene: TRBJ1-5; V gene: TRBV10-3; CDR3 protein: AISATGDNQPQH
J gene: TRBJ2-4; V gene: TRBV7-8; CDR3 protein: ASSPYTDRLAKNIQY
J gene: TRBJ2-7; V gene: TRBV5-1; CDR3 protein: ASSFGGQGAYEQY
J gene: TRBJ1-5; V gene: TRBV4-3; CDR3 protein: ASSQERRGQGSNQPQH
J gene: TRBJ1-2; V gene: TRBV11-2; CDR3 protein: ASSSGTGRDYGYT
J gene: TRBJ2-3; V gene: TRBV5-5; CDR3 protein: ASSQNSGIRTDTQY
J gene: TRBJ2-2; V gene: TRBV13; CDR3 protein: ASSPGGGTGELF